The 22 T cell receptor beta chains presented below share a single source sample, sequenced in a study of cytomegalovirus exposure and HLA in healthy donors (dated by TCRdb to the late 2010s). The method was the immunoSEQ multiplex PCR assay. A mixture of 60 forward primers for TCR Vbeta segments and 13 reverse primers for TCR Jbeta segments was used in the multiplex PCR. Here the immuneACCESS table is served through TCRdb, limited to in-frame sequences with V and J called. Missing clones are a known gap in these copies; in checked studies unresolved V genes cover under half, and the rest lacks a known reason. The table for this sample lists just over 20,000 clones. Clones ranked in the top ten supply about a fifth of the sample. The material sequenced was PBMCs. Receptors originate from a man in his 60s in good health and CMV-seropositive.

This chain joins TRBV29-1 and TRBJ1-2; TRBD1 matches 8 bases. The CDR3 is 13 amino acids. The V gene's germline CDR1 is SQVTM and CDR2 ANQGSEA. The junction had 6 bases not matched to a gene; V was cut back by 2 bases and J by 7 bases. DNA of the CDR3: TGCAGCGTTGAAAGTTGGACAGGGACTGGCTACACCTTC. It encodes CSVESWTGTGYTF.

This chain's CDR3 is CASARTDTQYF. CDR3 DNA: TGTGCCAGCGCTAGGACAGATACGCAGTATTTT. The rearrangement joins TRBV19 to TRBJ2-3; D unclear. Germline CDR1 LNHDA, CDR2 SQIVND (reference sequence). CDR3 size: 11 residues. Trimming took off 9 bases at V and 3 bases at J, with 7 bases between the two ends.

The rearrangement links TRBV4-1 to TRBJ2-1; TRBD2 agrees at 9 bases. The CDR3 loop spans 14 amino acids. The germline gives CDR1 MGHRA, CDR2 YSYEKL. Losses at the gene ends were 5 bases for V and 9 bases for J; bases not matched to a gene: 8. CDR3 nucleotides: TGCGCCAGCAGCTCCCCGTTAGCGGGAGTTGAGCAGTTCTTC. The encoded protein is CASSSPLAGVEQFF.

The V call is TRBV9, the J call TRBJ1-1, with D hard to call. Per the germline V gene, CDR1 is SGDLS and CDR2 is YYNGEE. This CDR3 contains 11 residues. V was pared by 3 bases and J by 11 bases, with 11 bases between. The CDR3 nucleotides read TGTGCCAGCAGCGCCCCTCTCGAGGCTTTCTTT. It specifies CASSAPLEAFF.

The chain combines TRBV15 with TRBJ2-7; 9 bases map to TRBD1. This CDR3 comprises 15 residues. J gave up 5 bases and V 0 bases, and 5 bases lay outside the gene matches. Germline V gene lookup returns CDR1 LNHNV and CDR2 YYDKDF (reference sequence). The CDR3 region is CATSRDGQGSDEQYF. Written as DNA, the CDR3 is TGTGCCACCAGCAGAGATGGACAGGGGAGCGACGAGCAGTACTTC. Looking up the rest from reference TRBV15 and TRBJ2-7 gives the full variable domain: DAMVIQNPRYQVTQFGKPVTLSCSQTLNHNVMYWYQQKSSQAPKLLFHYYDKDFNNEADTPDNFQSRRPNTSFCFLDIRSPGLGDTAMYLCATSRDGQGSDEQYFGPGTRLTVT.

This chain connects TRBV5-4 to TRBJ1-2; D possibly corresponds to TRBD1 (5 bases). The germline CDR1 and CDR2 sequences are SGHNT and YYREEE (reference sequence). Between the trimmed V and J ends, which lost 4 bases and 8 bases, there was a span of 9 bases. The CDR3 has 11 amino acids. CDR3 coding DNA: TGTGCCAGCAGCGATCAGGGAGGCTACACCTTC. Protein: CASSDQGGYTF.

The CDR3 DNA reads as TGTGCCAGCAGCCAGGAGGGACTAGCGGGAGTAAGCGAGCAGTACTTC. Protein: CASSQEGLAGVSEQYF. The rearrangement links TRBV4-2 to TRBJ2-7; 14 bases agree with TRBD2. Germline CDR1 LGHNA, CDR2 YNFKEQ. The CDR3 is 16 residues long. V was pared by 3 bases and J by 6 bases, with 7 bases of the junction left unmatched.

This chain joins TRBV5-1 and TRBJ2-1; possibly TRBD2 for D (6 bases). CDR1 is SGHRS, CDR2 YFSETQ, per germline. The V end was cut by 2 bases, the J end by 0 bases, with 15 bases between. The CDR3 has 17 residues. CDR3: CASSFTLAIGSYNEQFF. The CDR3, as DNA: TGCGCCAGCAGCTTTACTCTAGCGATCGGCTCCTACAATGAGCAGTTCTTC.

The rearrangement joins TRBV2 to TRBJ2-1; D perhaps matches TRBD2 (5 bases). CDR1 and CDR2 from the germline V gene are SNHLY and FYNNEI. V lost 4 bases and J lost 5, with 15 bases in between. CDR3 length equals 15 residues. CDR3 sequence: CASSGPTNRNNEQFF. The DNA for the CDR3 is TGTGCCAGCAGTGGGCCGACTAACCGAAACAATGAGCAGTTCTTC.

The V gene is TRBV14, the J gene TRBJ1-1; D may be TRBD1 (5 bases). The CDR3 runs 13 residues. V lost 4 bases to trimming and J lost 2 bases, with 8 bases between them. Germline V gene lookup returns CDR1 SGHDN and CDR2 FVKESK. CDR3 protein: CASSLGHNTEAFF. In DNA form, the CDR3 reads TGTGCCAGCAGCCTCGGACACAACACTGAAGCTTTCTTT.

V usage is TRBV6-1 and J usage is TRBJ2-1; 8 nucleotides agree with TRBD1. Trimming at V came to 5 bases and at J to 8 bases, leaving 5 bases not matched to a gene. CDR3 size: 13 residues. Germline V CDR1 and CDR2: MNHNS, SASEGT. The CDR3 sequence is CASSIGQGDEQFF. CDR3 DNA: TGTGCCAGCAGTATAGGACAGGGCGATGAGCAGTTCTTC.

The chain carries TRBV18 and TRBJ2-3; TRBD2 is a possible D gene (5 bases). The CDR3 totals 16 residues. V was cut by 2 bases and J by 0 bases, with 12 bases left in between. The germline V gene encodes CDR1 KGHSH and CDR2 LQKENI. The CDR3 sequence: CASSPYGGASTDTQYF. DNA of the CDR3: TGTGCCAGCTCACCATACGGAGGCGCAAGCACAGATACGCAGTATTTT.

The rearrangement joins TRBV6-1 to TRBJ1-5, with 8 bases aligning to TRBD1. Per the germline V gene, CDR1 is MNHNS and CDR2 is SASEGT. There are 14 residues in the CDR3. V was clipped by 7 bases and J by 7 bases; unmatched bases: 9. This CDR3 reads CASIQDRGGQPQHF. In nucleotides, the CDR3 is TGTGCCAGCATACAAGACAGGGGAGGACAGCCCCAGCATTTT.

CDR3 protein: CSVGRPIAGVQETQYF. CDR3 sequence (DNA): TGCAGCGTCGGCCGCCCCATAGCGGGTGTACAAGAGACCCAGTACTTC. The chain recombines TRBV29-1 with TRBJ2-5; the match to TRBD2 covers 7 bases. CDR1 and CDR2 from the germline V gene are SQVTM and ANQGSEA. The CDR3 sequence is 16 residues long. J was trimmed by 2 bases and V by 6 bases; bases with no gene match: 15.

This chain connects TRBV2 to TRBJ1-5; TRBD1 is a possible D gene (5 bases). Germline loops: CDR1 SNHLY, CDR2 FYNNEI. The V gene lost 5 bases and the J gene lost 1 base, with 9 bases spanning the gap. The CDR3 loop spans 14 amino acids. CDR3 amino acids: CASSRKGSNQPQHF. CDR3 coding DNA: TGTGCCAGCAGTCGTAAGGGGAGCAATCAGCCCCAGCATTTT.

The chain uses TRBV20-1 and TRBJ1-1; no clear D gene. With 3 bases removed from V and 5 bases from J, the gap between germline ends came to 7 bases. This CDR3 contains 11 residues. Looked up from germline, CDR1 is DFQATT and CDR2 is SNEGSKA (reference sequence). In DNA form, the CDR3 reads TGCAGTGCTAGGAGCCGAACTGAAGCTTTCTTT. Translation gives CSARSRTEAFF.

The V call is TRBV18, the J call TRBJ1-1, with a tentative D call TRBD1 (5 bases). V lost 4 bases and J 2 bases, leaving 14 bases between the germline ends. Per germline, CDR1 KGHSH and CDR2 LQKENI. The CDR3 runs 15 residues. For the CDR3, the DNA is TGTGCCAGCTCACTCGATTGGGGGGTTAACACTGAAGCTTTCTTT. Its protein product is CASSLDWGVNTEAFF.

The CDR3 loop is CASSHGTPEETQYF. In DNA, the CDR3 is TGTGCCAGCAGCCACGGGACTCCTGAAGAGACCCAGTACTTC. V is TRBV7-7 and J is TRBJ2-5, with a possible D match to TRBD2 (6 bases). V lost 5 bases and J 3 bases, leaving 13 bases between the germline ends. The CDR3 covers 14 residues. Germline CDR1 and CDR2: SSHAT and FNYEAQ (reference sequence).

The J gene is TRBJ1-1, the V gene TRBV9; D gene uncertain. The CDR3 is made up of 13 amino acids. V was pared by 0 bases and J by 5 bases, with 8 bases between. Per the germline V gene, CDR1 is SGDLS and CDR2 is YYNGEE. The CDR3 DNA reads as TGTGCCAGCAGCGTAGCGGGGTGGACTGAAGCTTTCTTT. Protein product: CASSVAGWTEAFF.

This chain connects TRBV28 to TRBJ1-1; 9 bases match TRBD1. The CDR3 is 14 amino acids. In germline, CDR1 is MDHEN, CDR2 SYDVKM. Losses at the gene ends were 5 bases for V and 8 bases for J; bases not matched to a gene: 9. This chain's CDR3 is CASSGDRAPWEAFF. For the CDR3, the DNA is TGTGCCAGCAGTGGGGACAGGGCCCCTTGGGAAGCTTTCTTT.

The chain uses TRBV9 and TRBJ1-2, with D perhaps TRBD1 (5 bases). In germline, CDR1 is SGDLS, CDR2 YYNGEE. The CDR3 sequence is 14 residues long. The V gene lost 4 bases and the J gene lost 8 bases, with 18 bases spanning the gap. The CDR3 DNA follows: TGTGCCAGCAGCCCCCAGGGATTTTTTGACGGCTACACCTTC. Encoded protein: CASSPQGFFDGYTF.

This sequence joins TRBV30 and TRBJ2-1, with 7 nucleotides matching TRBD2. Germline lookup yields CDR1 GTSNPN and CDR2 SVGIG (reference sequence). Trimming cost V 0 bases and J 10 bases; bases outside gene matches: 9. The CDR3 totals 14 residues. For the CDR3, the DNA is TGTGCCTGGAGTGTACGGAGCGGGGTTGAGGAGCAGTTCTTC. It codes for CAWSVRSGVEEQFF.